This passage covers 29 T cell receptor beta chains from one sample sequenced in a study of T cells in narcolepsy. The data were produced by immunoSEQ multiplex PCR, yet TCRdb's version contains in-frame clones alone and is incomplete. The sample includes around 33,000 clones, roughly four fifths seen only once; the top ten take 2.5% to 3%. The sequencing sample was made of CD45RA- memory CD4+ T cells from PBMCs. Receptors originate from a human donor with narcolepsy.

The genes are TRBV7-2 and TRBJ2-1; maybe TRBD2 (8 bases). Germline V gene data show CDR1 as SGHTA and CDR2 as FQGNSA. The CDR3 runs 16 residues. V lost 5 bases and J 6 bases, leaving 20 bases between the germline ends. The CDR3 is CASSLRGLAGSNEQFF. DNA of the CDR3: TGTGCCAGCAGCCTGAGGGGGCTAGCGGGTTCCAATGAGCAGTTCTTC. Full variable domain (rest looked up from reference TRBV7-2 and TRBJ2-1): GAGVSQSPSNKVTEKGKDVELRCDPISGHTALYWYRQSLGQGLEFLIYFQGNSAPDKSGLPSDRFSAERTGGSVSTLTIQRTQQEDSAVYLCASSLRGLAGSNEQFFGPGTRLTVL.

This chain uses TRBV9 with TRBJ2-7, with D unclear. The CDR3 runs to 13 residues. In germline, CDR1 is SGDLS, CDR2 YYNGEE. With 1 base removed from V and 6 bases from J, the gap between germline ends came to 11 bases. This chain's CDR3 is CASSVSRWGEQYF. In nucleotides, the CDR3 is TGTGCCAGCAGCGTAAGCCGTTGGGGCGAGCAGTACTTC.

The chain couples TRBV7-9 to TRBJ1-1, with a weak D call TRBD1 (5 bases). Germline loops: CDR1 SEHNR, CDR2 FQNEAQ (reference sequence). Deletions cut 1 base from V and 7 bases from J, with 13 bases between. The length of the CDR3 is 14 residues. The CDR3 loop is CASSLESGGIEAFF. CDR3 nucleotides: TGTGCCAGCAGCTTAGAATCGGGGGGAATTGAAGCTTTCTTT.

A word on this clone: At one of its ends the junction is not consistent with the germline gene, which may arise from a read error. This chain links TRBV5-1 with TRBJ2-5; D is perhaps TRBD1 or TRBD2 (5 bases each). The CDR3 consists of 12 residues. Germline V gene data show CDR1 as SGHRS and CDR2 as YFSETQ. The CDR3, as DNA: TGCGCCAGCAGCTTGGAGAGGGGAACCTTAAACTTC. Protein sequence: CASSLERGTLNF.

The J gene is TRBJ1-5, the V gene TRBV5-4; D call uncertain. The CDR3 loop spans 13 amino acids. Germline V gene sequence: CDR1 SGHNT, CDR2 YYREEE (reference sequence). Trimming took 2 bases from V and 0 from J, leaving 3 bases between them. The CDR3 protein is CASSFGSNQPQHF. The CDR3 nucleotides are TGTGCCAGCAGCTTTGGTAGCAATCAGCCCCAGCATTTT.

The chain carries TRBV2 and TRBJ2-3, with 14 bases that match TRBD2. The CDR3 has 19 residues. Germline CDR1 and CDR2: SNHLY and FYNNEI. The junction had 8 bases not matched to a gene; V was cut back by 3 bases and J by 0 bases. The DNA of the CDR3 is TGTGCCAGCAGTGATTCCTCTGGACTAGCGGGGGGTAGCACAGATACGCAGTATTTT. This codes for CASSDSSGLAGGSTDTQYF.

V is TRBV25-1 and J is TRBJ2-7, with TRBD2 matching 12 bases. The germline V gene has CDR1 MGHDK and CDR2 SYGVNS. V shed 3 bases and J 2 bases; nucleotides not matched to a gene: 5. CDR3 size: 16 residues. CDR3 nucleotide sequence: TGTGCCAGCAGTGACCGACTAGCGGGGGCTCCCTACGAGCAGTACTTC. It codes for CASSDRLAGAPYEQYF.

This clone has more than one count but fewer than ten. The chain links TRBV18 to TRBJ1-5; 7 bases are a match to TRBD1. The ends lost 3 bases at V and 7 bases at J; junction bases unmatched: 9. The CDR3 contains 15 residues. The V gene's germline CDR1 is KGHSH and CDR2 LQKENI. For the CDR3, the DNA is TGTGCCAGCTCACCTCGGCAGGGGGGGAAGCAGCCCCAGCATTTT. It translates to CASSPRQGGKQPQHF.

This clone came up a few times. The CDR3 nucleotides read TGTGCCAGCAGCTTTACAGGGGGCTCGAAGCAGCCCCAGCATTTT. Its protein product is CASSFTGGSKQPQHF. V gene TRBV9 combines with J gene TRBJ1-5; 9 nucleotides match TRBD1. CDR3 size: 15 residues. The V gene end was trimmed by 4 bases and the J gene end by 7 bases; junction bases not matched to a gene: 9. The germline V gene has CDR1 SGDLS and CDR2 YYNGEE. Full variable domain (remainder filled in from reference TRBV9 and TRBJ1-5): DSGVTQTPKHLITATGQRVTLRCSPRSGDLSVYWYQQSLDQGLQFLIQYYNGEERAKGNILERFSAQQFPDLHSELNLSSLELGDSALYFCASSFTGGSKQPQHFGDGTRLSIL.

This clone occurred a few times. This chain connects TRBV7-2 to TRBJ1-3; no clear D gene. Trimming left V 7 bases short and J 0 bases short, with 10 bases between. The CDR3 is made up of 14 amino acids. Germline CDR1 reads SGHTA; CDR2 reads FQGNSA. The CDR3 reads CASNTPLSGNTIYF. CDR3 in DNA: TGTGCCAGCAACACACCCCTCTCTGGAAACACCATATATTTT.

This chain connects TRBV14 to TRBJ1-6; 7 bases align to TRBD1. With 6 bases clipped from V and 0 bases from J, the junction kept 5 bases outside the gene matches. Per the germline V gene, CDR1 is SGHDN and CDR2 is FVKESK. CDR3 length: 16 amino acids. CDR3 amino acids: CASSWDSSSYNSPLHF. CDR3 nucleotides: TGTGCCAGCAGTTGGGACAGTAGCTCCTATAATTCACCCCTCCACTTT.

This chain joins TRBV19 and TRBJ1-2, with 8 bases identical to TRBD1. The CDR3 spans 13 residues. V trimming: 6 bases; J trimming: 3 bases; junction bases outside the gene matches: 3. Germline-derived CDR1 and CDR2 are LNHDA and SQIVND (reference sequence). CDR3 in DNA: TGTGCCAGTAGACAGGACAGGGACTATGGCTACACCTTC. It codes for CASRQDRDYGYTF. Full variable domain (outside the CDR3, taken from reference TRBV19 and TRBJ1-2): DGGITQSPKYLFRKEGQNVTLSCEQNLNHDAMYWYRQDPGQGLRLIYYSQIVNDFQKGDIAEGYSVSREKKESFPLTVTSAQKNPTAFYLCASRQDRDYGYTFGSGTRLTVV.

This clone was picked up one time. The chain combines TRBV5-1 with TRBJ2-3, with 9 bases that match TRBD2. CDR3 size: 16 residues. Germline CDR1 and CDR2: SGHRS and YFSETQ. The ends lost 4 bases at V and 4 bases at J; junction bases unmatched: 10. The CDR3 spells CASSDSRRGGADTQYF. The CDR3 DNA is TGCGCCAGCAGCGATTCTAGGCGGGGGGGCGCAGATACGCAGTATTTT.

This rearrangement joins TRBV5-1 to TRBJ1-1; 9 nucleotides align to TRBD1. CDR3 length: 16 residues. V was clipped by 2 bases and J by 0 bases; unmatched bases: 5. Looked up from germline, CDR1 is SGHRS and CDR2 is YFSETQ. The CDR3 loop reads CASSFTGGGMNTEAFF. In DNA form, the CDR3 reads TGCGCCAGCAGCTTCACAGGGGGCGGGATGAACACTGAAGCTTTCTTT.

V usage is TRBV27 and J usage is TRBJ1-2; D ambiguous. The CDR3 sequence is 17 residues long. V lost 5 bases to trimming and J lost 6 bases, with 25 bases between them. Germline V gives CDR1 MNHEY, CDR2 SMNVEV (reference sequence). The DNA for the CDR3 is TGTGCCAGCAGTCTACGCTTAACGGATGTACTAAAGAATGGCTACACCTTC. Amino acid sequence: CASSLRLTDVLKNGYTF.

The V and J genes are TRBV2 and TRBJ2-4; no reliable D call. From germline, CDR1 is SNHLY and CDR2 FYNNEI. The CDR3 has 14 residues. Trimming pared 2 bases from V and 2 bases from J, leaving 7 bases between. The CDR3, as DNA: TGTGCCAGCAGTGAACAGGACCCCAAAAACATTCAGTACTTC. Amino acid sequence: CASSEQDPKNIQYF. Drawing the rest from reference TRBV2 and TRBJ2-4, the complete variable domain is EPEVTQTPSHQVTQMGQEVILRCVPISNHLYFYWYRQILGQKVEFLVSFYNNEISEKSEIFDDQFSVERPDGSNFTLKIRSTKLEDSAMYFCASSEQDPKNIQYFGAGTRLSVL.

This clone was observed a few times. J is TRBJ2-7 and V is TRBV2; D is perhaps TRBD1 (6 bases). This CDR3 region has 12 residues. Trimming removed 6 bases at V and 6 bases at J, with 12 bases between. Germline loops: CDR1 SNHLY, CDR2 FYNNEI. The CDR3 coding sequence is TGTGCCAGCAGGGACAGCCTTGCCGAGCAGTACTTC. Protein product: CASRDSLAEQYF.

This rearrangement joins TRBV5-1 to TRBJ1-2; 8 bases line up with TRBD1. Germline CDR1 is SGHRS and CDR2 is YFSETQ. V shed 4 bases, J shed 2 bases, and the junction held 4 bases outside the gene matches. CDR3 length: 14 amino acids. DNA for the CDR3: TGCGCCAGCAGCCCCCGGGACAGGAACTATGGCTACACCTTC. Translating it yields CASSPRDRNYGYTF.

J is TRBJ2-7 and V is TRBV2, with 7 nucleotides matching TRBD1. CDR3 length equals 12 residues. V lost 11 bases to trimming and J lost 3 bases; unmatched junction nucleotides: 7. CDR1 and CDR2 (germline): SNHLY, FYNNEI. CDR3 sequence reads: CASRDSRYEQYF. CDR3 bases: TGTGCCTCCCGGGACAGCCGCTACGAGCAGTACTTC.

The V gene is TRBV7-2, the J gene TRBJ1-5; perhaps TRBD1 as D (5 bases). CDR3 length equals 13 residues. V lost 4 bases, J lost 2 bases, and 6 bases lay in between. Germline CDR1 is SGHTA and CDR2 is FQGNSA. The chain's CDR3 is CASSSGGNQPQHF. CDR3 bases: TGTGCCAGCAGCTCGGGGGGCAATCAGCCCCAGCATTTT.

The chain combines TRBV29-1 with TRBJ1-1; D is unclear. The V gene lost 6 bases and the J gene lost 4 bases, with 12 bases spanning the gap. This CDR3 spans 12 amino acids. Germline values: CDR1 SQVTM, CDR2 ANQGSEA. CDR3: CSVATGGTEAFF. As DNA, the CDR3 is TGCAGCGTGGCTACGGGTGGCACTGAAGCTTTCTTT.

This chain links TRBV7-6 with TRBJ2-2; D is tentatively TRBD1 or TRBD2 (6 bases each). Germline V gene data show CDR1 as SGHVS and CDR2 as FNYEAQ. V dropped 5 bases and J dropped 8 bases, with 12 bases sitting between them. This CDR3 region has 13 residues. DNA for the CDR3: TGTGCCAGCAGCCTAGGGGGGTCTGGGGAGCTGTTTTTT. Protein sequence: CASSLGGSGELFF.

The chain couples TRBV11-2 to TRBJ2-5; no definite D call. The V gene's germline CDR1 is SGHAT and CDR2 FQNNGV. This CDR3 spans 15 amino acids. V lost 5 bases and J lost 2, with 15 bases in between. The CDR3 DNA reads TGTGCCAGCAGCCCTCTGACTGGCCTTCAAGAGACCCAGTACTTC. Encoded protein: CASSPLTGLQETQYF.

The CDR3 loop is CASTPRESSGANVLTF. For the CDR3, the DNA is TGTGCCAGCACCCCAAGGGAAAGCTCTGGGGCCAACGTCCTGACTTTC. This chain connects TRBV9 to TRBJ2-6; D unclear. Germline V gene sequence: CDR1 SGDLS, CDR2 YYNGEE. Between the trimmed V and J ends, which lost 6 bases and 0 bases, there was a span of 13 bases. The CDR3 is 16 amino acids.

V is TRBV7-2 and J is TRBJ1-1; D is perhaps TRBD1 (5 bases). This CDR3 has 15 amino acids. Trimming removed 7 bases from V and 0 bases from J, with 15 bases in between. Germline CDR1 and CDR2: SGHTA and FQGNSA. CDR3 nucleotides: TGTGCCAGCAAGACAGTTCTGGGGTTGAACACTGAAGCTTTCTTT. Translation: CASKTVLGLNTEAFF.

The rearrangement uses TRBV25-1 and TRBJ1-4; D is unresolved. Germline CDR1 reads MGHDK; CDR2 reads SYGVNS. Trimming took 1 base from V and 1 from J, leaving 7 bases between them. This CDR3 is 15 amino acids long. The CDR3: CASSESRGTNEKLFF. CDR3 coding DNA: TGTGCCAGCAGTGAATCGCGGGGAACTAATGAAAAACTGTTTTTT. Using reference TRBV25-1 and TRBJ1-4 for the parts outside the CDR3, the full variable domain is EADIYQTPRYLVIGTGKKITLECSQTMGHDKMYWYQQDPGMELHLIHYSYGVNSTEKGDLSSESTVSRIRTEHFPLTLESARPSHTSQYLCASSESRGTNEKLFFGSGTQLSVL.

The chain joins TRBV2 to TRBJ1-2; D gene ambiguous. V lost 6 bases, J lost 8 bases, and 22 bases lay in between. CDR3 length: 15 residues. CDR1 is SNHLY and CDR2 is FYNNEI in the germline V gene. The CDR3 region has the DNA TGTGCCAGCAGCACTCCAGGTTTAGGGAGTGACGGCTACACCTTC. Translation: CASSTPGLGSDGYTF.

The chain links TRBV18 to TRBJ2-5; D might be TRBD2 (5 bases). V gave up 0 bases and J gave up 2 bases, with 10 bases separating them. The CDR3 loop spans 15 amino acids. Germline values: CDR1 KGHSH, CDR2 LQKENI. The CDR3: CASSPPVSGQETQYF. For the CDR3, the DNA is TGTGCCAGCTCACCACCGGTATCGGGACAAGAGACCCAGTACTTC.

The CDR3 protein is CASSQGIASLGHEQFF. CDR3 nucleotides: TGCGCCAGCAGCCAAGGGATAGCCTCCTTGGGGCATGAGCAGTTCTTC. This chain links TRBV4-3 with TRBJ2-1; the D gene is possibly TRBD1 (5 bases). Germline V gene data show CDR1 as LGHNA and CDR2 as YSLEER. The V end lost 1 base, the J end lost 8 bases, and 18 bases lay between the germline ends. The CDR3 length is 16 residues.